This TCR beta chain was captured by sequencing in a study of blood T cell repertoires in COVID-19 (TCRdb year 2020). Regarding the study in general: Samples covering the acute and convalescent phases of COVID-19 were provided by collaborators in the United States, Italy and Spain. Where available, HLA class I and class II types were obtained from metadata supplied by the sample provider rather than from assay-based typing. Deeply sampled blood TCRbeta repertoires from subjects exposed to, actively infected with, or recovered from COVID-19 were included in the dataset. The repertoires were made available in a free public database intended to serve as a resource for research on the immune response to SARS-CoV-2. The prospective study material was composed of cDNA or gDNA derived from T cells, B-cell-depleted T cells, or PBMCs. Samples were obtained from the ongoing ImmuneRACE study (first 160 participants) and from over a thousand subjects provided by 6 global collaborators. Nearly every sample came with metadata listing a de-identified subject ID, COVID-19 status, age in years and sex.

Results and caveats for the whole study, not just this receptor: Clinical and demographic metadata were provided uncurated, with the amount varying by source and participant.

TCRbeta CDR3 regions were amplified from genomic DNA by means of the immunoSEQ Assay, a bias-controlled multiplex PCR. The paper's processing steps were these. The number of nucleated cells in each sample was estimated from the amplification of reference gene primers within the assay. To quantify the absolute abundance of each unique TCRbeta CDR3 rearrangement, sequence reads were collapsed and filtered. For each sample, productive Simpson clonality was calculated as the square root of Simpson's diversity index over productive rearrangements. The source is immuneACCESS, and TCRdb retained only in-frame sequences with V and J called. Part of the clones is not carried over; for the studies checked, unresolved V genes explain less than half of this, and the remainder is unexplained. V, J and clone size reflect that table, while D and trimming were determined from the DNA. Present in this sample are about 220,000 clones, 60% to 85% of which were seen just once. The top ten hold roughly 7% of the sample.

Comment on this clone: The antigen it recognizes is unknown. Per-base quality was not reported, and no clone a single base away is much larger than it.

Collaborating institutions collected whole blood in K2EDTA tubes following their own protocols. Collaborator samples were shipped for TCRbeta analysis as frozen whole blood, isolated PBMCs, or DNA extracted from either sample type. CDR1 and CDR2 are read off the germline V gene as SGHAT and FQNNGV. V loses 0 bases of germline sequence and J loses 6 bases, and the interval between the two ends is 9 bases. Inclusive of the bounding cysteine and phenylalanine, the CDR3 is 14 residues long. The only DNA kept is the CDR3, 42 bases in frame from the first base. The rearrangement joined TRBV11-2 to TRBJ2-4; tentative D gene TRBD1, with 5 bases matching. This clonotype originated in a woman in her 70s with acute or convalescent COVID-19. The specimen sequenced was peripheral blood. The DNA reads TGTGCCAGCAGCTTAGATAGACAGTTAAACATTCAGTACTTC. It encodes CASSLDRQLNIQYF.